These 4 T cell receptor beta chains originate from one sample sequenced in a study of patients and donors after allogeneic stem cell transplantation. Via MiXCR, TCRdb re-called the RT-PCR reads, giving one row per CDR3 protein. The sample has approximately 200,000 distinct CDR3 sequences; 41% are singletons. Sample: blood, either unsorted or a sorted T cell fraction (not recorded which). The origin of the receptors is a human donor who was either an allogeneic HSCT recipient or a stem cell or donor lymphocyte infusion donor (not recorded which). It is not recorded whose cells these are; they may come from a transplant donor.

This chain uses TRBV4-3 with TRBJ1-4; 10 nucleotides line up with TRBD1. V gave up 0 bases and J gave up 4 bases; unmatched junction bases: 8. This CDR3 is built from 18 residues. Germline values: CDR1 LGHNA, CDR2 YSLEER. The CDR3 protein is CASSQEGGQGPINEKLFF. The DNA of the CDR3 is TGCGCCAGCAGCCAAGAGGGGGGACAGGGGCCAATTAATGAAAAACTGTTTTTT.

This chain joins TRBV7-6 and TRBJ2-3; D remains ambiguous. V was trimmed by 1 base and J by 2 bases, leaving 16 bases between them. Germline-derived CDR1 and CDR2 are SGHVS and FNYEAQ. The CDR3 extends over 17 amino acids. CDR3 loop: CASSLVITSSYTDTQYF. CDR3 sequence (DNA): TGTGCCAGCAGCTTAGTGATTACTTCATCATACACAGATACGCAGTATTTT. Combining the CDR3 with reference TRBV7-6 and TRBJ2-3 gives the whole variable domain GAGVSQSPRYKVTKRGQDVALRCDPISGHVSLYWYRQALGQGPEFLTYFNYEAQQDKSGLPNDRFSAERPEGSISTLTIQRTEQRDSAMYRCASSLVITSSYTDTQYFGPGTRLTVL.

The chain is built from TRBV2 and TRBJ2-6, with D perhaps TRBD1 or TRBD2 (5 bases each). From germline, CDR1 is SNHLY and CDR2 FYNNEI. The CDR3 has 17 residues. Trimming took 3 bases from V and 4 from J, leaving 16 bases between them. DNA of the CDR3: TGTGCCAGCAGTGATACGGGGCCAATGGCAGGGGCCAACGTCCTGACTTTC. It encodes CASSDTGPMAGANVLTF.

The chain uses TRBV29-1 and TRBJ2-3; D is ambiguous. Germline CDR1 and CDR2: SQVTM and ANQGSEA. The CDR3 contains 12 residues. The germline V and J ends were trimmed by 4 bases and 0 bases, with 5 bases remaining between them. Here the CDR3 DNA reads TGCAGCGTTGCTGCTAGCACAGATACGCAGTATTTT. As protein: CSVAASTDTQYF.